This T cell receptor beta chain was sequenced in a study of cytomegalovirus exposure and HLA in healthy donors. Points from the study as a whole: Most of the TCR beta V segments (in an earlier analysis) were productive either about 87% or about 30% of the time. Published work reported that the classifier diagnosed cytomegalovirus status with high specificity and sensitivity.

The PCR made use of 60 Vbeta and 13 Jbeta primers. The protocol was immunoSEQ multiplex PCR, while the TCRdb copy is restricted to in-frame clones and leaves out a portion. The sample holds 100,000 or so clones, around 77% seen once. On this clone itself: The antigen is unknown.

J lost 9 bases, V lost 2 bases, and 2 bases had no gene match. This CDR3 is built from 12 residues. Germline CDR1 LGHNA, CDR2 YNFKEQ. The sample was PBMCs. This TCR came from a woman in her thirties or forties in good health and CMV-seropositive. The chain employs TRBV4-2 and TRBJ2-5, with 8 bases aligning to TRBD2. The CDR3 bases are TGTGCCAGCAGCCAACGGGGGGGGGCCCAGTACTTC. Translation gives CASSQRGGAQYF.